The clone carrying this T cell receptor beta chain was seen a few times. The antigen is undetermined. cDNA carried unique molecular identifiers, and a universal primer site was added by template switching. A single record per CDR3 protein comes from TCRdb applying MiXCR to the 5' RACE reads. Of 400,000 to 500,000 distinct CDR3 sequences listed, about a fifth were seen once; the top ten hold 9% to 15%. The data stem from a study of identical twins. Study conclusions and caveats: The same donors were not followed; conclusions instead depended on cross-sectional statistical analysis. Modelling approaches yielded underestimates of out-of-frame TCR alpha sharing between monozygotic twins. Carriage of fewer insertions was seen in abundant cord blood beta clonotypes, whereas memory repertoires showed none.

The TCR originated in a man aged 50-59 years in good health. The sequencing input was naive T cells sorted from blood.

For the CDR3, the DNA is TGCGCCAGCAGCCAAGACAGTTACAATCAGCCCCAGCATTTT. Translation: CASSQDSYNQPQHF. The rearrangement joins TRBV4-3 to TRBJ1-5; D uncertain. CDR1 and CDR2 from the germline V gene are LGHNA and YSLEER. The V end lost 0 bases, the J end lost 3 bases, and 6 bases lay between the germline ends. This CDR3 is 14 amino acids long.